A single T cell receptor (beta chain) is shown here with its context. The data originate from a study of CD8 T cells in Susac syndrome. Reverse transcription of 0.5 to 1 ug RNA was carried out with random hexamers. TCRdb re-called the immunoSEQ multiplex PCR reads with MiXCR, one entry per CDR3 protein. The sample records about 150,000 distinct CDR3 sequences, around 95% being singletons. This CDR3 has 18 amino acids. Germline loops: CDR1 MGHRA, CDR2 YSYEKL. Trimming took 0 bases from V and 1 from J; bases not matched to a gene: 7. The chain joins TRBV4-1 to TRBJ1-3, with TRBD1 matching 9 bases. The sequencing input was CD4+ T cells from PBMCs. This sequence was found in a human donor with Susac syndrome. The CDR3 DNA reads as TGCGCCAGCAGCCAAGACCCGACAGGGGGTCTGTCTGGAAACACCATATATTTT. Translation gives CASSQDPTGGLSGNTIYF.